Below are 13 T cell receptor beta chains sequenced from a single sample in a study of monozygotic twins with inflammatory bowel disease. TCRdb reprocessed the 5' RACE reads and keeps a single row for each CDR3 protein, giving no DNA. The repertoire table contains under 150,000 distinct CDR3 sequences. Sequenced material: blood. These receptors were obtained from a human donor with ulcerative colitis or Crohn's disease, or a healthy co-twin of an affected twin (not recorded which).

This rearrangement joins TRBV12-3 or TRBV12-4 to TRBJ2-5; TCRdb's D call, TRBD2, is unchecked because there is no DNA. There are 20 residues in the CDR3. The CDR3 is CASSLISGGASKPSLETQYF.

This sequence joins TRBV15 and TRBJ1-1. Looked up from germline, CDR1 is LNHNV and CDR2 is YYDKDF (reference sequence). This CDR3 contains 13 residues. CDR3 sequence: CATSRDSIGEAFF.

The rearrangement uses TRBV20-1 and TRBJ1-2; TCRdb calls TRBD1, which cannot be checked without DNA. Looked up from germline, CDR1 is DFQATT and CDR2 is SNEGSKA (reference sequence). CDR3 length: 13 residues. The CDR3: CSAMGQEHYGYTF.

The chain uses TRBV4-2 and TRBJ1-3; TCRdb proposes TRBD1, but this gene call is untestable without DNA. This CDR3 spans 15 amino acids. Per the germline V gene, CDR1 is LGHNA and CDR2 is YNFKEQ. CDR3: CASSQEDRGGNTIYF.

This sequence joins TRBV5-1 and TRBJ1-2. The CDR3 spans 15 residues. The germline CDR1 and CDR2 sequences are SGHRS and YFSETQ. CDR3 loop: CASSLVAGPNYGYTF. The entire variable domain, with the rest obtained from reference TRBV5-1 and TRBJ1-2, is as follows: KAGVTQTPRYLIKTRGQQVTLSCSPISGHRSVSWYQQTPGQGLQFLFEYFSETQRNKGNFPGRFSGRQFSNSRSEMNVSTLELGDSALYLCASSLVAGPNYGYTFGSGTRLTVV.

The V call is TRBV5-1, the J call TRBJ1-6; as DNA is missing, the TRBD1 call by TCRdb cannot be tested. The length of the CDR3 is 14 residues. Germline V gene sequence: CDR1 SGHRS, CDR2 YFSETQ. CDR3 residues: CASSTGTTDSPLHF.

The chain carries TRBV20-1 and TRBJ1-1; TCRdb picks TRBD1, but there is no DNA to check that call. The length of the CDR3 is 13 residues. Germline assignment: CDR1 DFQATT and CDR2 SNEGSKA (reference sequence). This CDR3 reads CSARDSTGDRLLF.

The gene calls are TRBV6-5 and TRBJ2-6; checking the TCRdb D call of TRBD1 is not possible without DNA. Germline CDR1 reads MNHEY; CDR2 reads SVGAGI. The CDR3 spans 17 residues. CDR3 protein: CASSYGGESSGANVLTF.

V and J are TRBV20-1 and TRBJ2-1; the TRBD2 assignment by TCRdb is unverifiable without DNA. Germline CDR1 reads DFQATT; CDR2 reads SNEGSKA (reference sequence). This CDR3 is 15 amino acids long. CDR3 sequence: CSARTGLAGVNEQFF.

The CDR3 here is CSVARRGTGELFF. This rearrangement joins TRBV29-1 to TRBJ2-2. From germline, CDR1 is SQVTM and CDR2 ANQGSEA. The CDR3 is made up of 13 amino acids.

This chain joins TRBV7-8 and TRBJ2-3; the TCRdb D gene call, TRBD2, has no DNA to confirm it. This CDR3 has 19 residues. Germline V gene data show CDR1 as SGHVS and CDR2 as FQNEAQ. The CDR3: CASSLVGLAGGPLADTQYF.

The gene calls are TRBV12-3 or TRBV12-4 and TRBJ1-1; TCRdb picks TRBD1, but there is no DNA to check that call. This CDR3 region has 17 residues. Here the CDR3 reads CASSKGRGAIMNTEAFF.

This rearrangement joins TRBV7-2 to TRBJ2-1; TCRdb reports TRBD2, a call that lacks DNA to check it against. The CDR3 runs 15 residues. CDR1 SGHTA and CDR2 FQGNSA come from the germline V gene. This chain's CDR3 is CASSATSGGYNKQFF. The variable domain in full, with the rest retrieved from reference TRBV7-2 and TRBJ2-1, is GAGVSQSPSNKVTEKGKDVELRCDPISGHTALYWYRQSLGQGLEFLIYFQGNSAPDKSGLPSDRFSAERTGGSVSTLTIQRTQQEDSAVYLCASSATSGGYNKQFFGPGTRLTVL.